The rows below give T cell receptor beta chains drawn from one sample of a study of blood T cell repertoires in COVID-19. This table comes from immunoSEQ multiplex PCR, and its TCRdb copy is limited to in-frame clones, with some not included. The sample yields some 400,000 clones, around 87% seen once. The sample taken for sequencing was peripheral blood. The receptor set was obtained from a woman in her thirties with COVID-19, enrolled during active disease. CDR3s include the opening cysteine and the closing phenylalanine or tryptophan. The D gene is left open where the match is weak. Rows may omit the clone size; those that give it use once, few, many or a size class.

NA	TRBV14	TRBJ1-2	TRBD1	CASSGKKSGGGYGYTF	TGTGCCAGCAGCGGCAAAAAGTCAGGGGGTGGCTATGGCTACACCTTC
NA	TRBV5-4	TRBJ1-1	NA	CASSFGSTEAFF	TGTGCCAGCAGCTTCGGTAGCACTGAAGCTTTCTTT
NA	TRBV28	TRBJ1-2	TRBD1	CASSLADRGPYGYTF	TGTGCCAGCAGTTTAGCGGACAGGGGACCCTATGGCTACACCTTC
NA	TRBV15	TRBJ1-2	TRBD1	CATSRAQTGAYGYTF	TGTGCCACCAGCAGGGCTCAGACAGGGGCCTATGGCTACACCTTC
NA	TRBV5-6	TRBJ2-5	TRBD2	CASSYRLAGGETQYF	TGTGCCAGCAGCTATAGACTAGCGGGAGGAGAGACCCAGTACTTC
NA	TRBV5-8	TRBJ2-3	TRBD2	CASSLGTSGTDTQYF	TGTGCCAGCAGCTTGGGGACTAGCGGGACGGATACGCAGTATTTT
once	TRBV7-7	TRBJ2-5	TRBD2	CASSRLAGYQETQYF	TGTGCTAGCAGCCGACTAGCGGGGTACCAAGAGACCCAGTACTTC
NA	TRBV7-8	TRBJ2-2	TRBD1	CASVAGGVTGELFF	TGTGCCAGCGTGGCAGGGGGAGTTACCGGGGAGCTGTTTTTT
NA	TRBV7-8	TRBJ2-7	TRBD2	CASSYVTSGRYEQYF	TGTGCCAGCAGCTACGTGACTAGCGGGAGATACGAGCAGTACTTC
NA	TRBV2	TRBJ1-2	NA	CASSHNGESYTF	TGTGCCAGCAGTCATAACGGGGAGAGCTACACCTTC
NA	TRBV29-1	TRBJ2-7	TRBD1	CSVGQVVGYEQYF	TGCAGCGTCGGACAGGTAGTAGGCTACGAGCAGTACTTC
NA	TRBV3-1/TRBV3-2	TRBJ2-7	NA	CASSQEWAGQYF	TGTGCCAGCAGCCAAGAATGGGCGGGGCAGTACTTC
NA	TRBV4-1	TRBJ2-1	TRBD2	CASSSPKGGSDNEQFF	TGCGCCAGCAGCTCTCCTAAGGGAGGGAGTGACAATGAGCAGTTCTTC
NA	TRBV20-1	TRBJ2-3	NA	CSASPQRTDTQYF	TGCAGTGCTAGTCCACAGCGCACAGATACGCAGTATTTT
NA	TRBV15	TRBJ2-4	TRBD1	CATSRGTGVGQNIQYF	TGTGCCACCAGCCGCGGGACAGGGGTCGGTCAAAACATTCAGTACTTC
NA	TRBV1	TRBJ2-1	NA	CTSSQGMLQRGSSYNEQFF	TGCACCAGCAGCCAAGGGATGCTCCAGCGGGGTAGCTCCTACAATGAGCAGTTCTTC
NA	TRBV30	TRBJ2-3	TRBD1	CAWSSETGGRTDTQYF	TGTGCCTGGAGTTCCGAGACAGGGGGGCGCACAGATACGCAGTATTTT
once	TRBV5-5	TRBJ1-4	TRBD1	CASSAGTGANEKLFF	TGTGCCAGCAGCGCAGGGACAGGGGCTAATGAAAAACTGTTTTTT
NA	TRBV10-3	TRBJ2-7	NA	CAISGGSYEQYF	TGTGCCATCAGTGGAGGCTCCTACGAGCAGTACTTC
NA	TRBV6-5	TRBJ1-1	TRBD1	CASSYGQGLNTEAFF	TGTGCCAGCAGCTACGGACAGGGATTGAACACTGAAGCTTTCTTT
NA	TRBV4-1	TRBJ1-1	NA	CASSQGGVKNTEAFF	TGCGCCAGCAGCCAAGGGGGCGTCAAGAACACTGAAGCTTTCTTT
NA	TRBV28	TRBJ2-3	NA	CASSSWTVSTDTQYF	TGTGCCAGCAGTTCTTGGACAGTTAGCACAGATACGCAGTATTTT